A selection of T cell receptor beta chains follows, all from one sample in a study of OX40 agonist ivuxolimab in advanced cancers. Only in-frame clones appear in the TCRdb table, and some are missing; sequencing was by immunoSEQ multiplex PCR. This sample has about 83,000 clones, with about 90% found just once. Sequencing was performed on CD4+ or CD8+ T cells sorted from blood, taken in a trial of the OX40 agonist ivuxolimab. The receptors originated from an adult with an advanced solid tumor such as melanoma, head and neck, liver or kidney cancer. Each CDR3 is given with its conserved first and last residue. Each record gives: D gene, J gene, V gene, clone size, CDR3 DNA, CDR3 protein. D genes are given only for firm matches. Where a row states a size, it is once, few, many or the class of an expanded clone; other rows omit it.

d_gene: TRBD1
j_gene: TRBJ2-7
v_gene: TRBV2
abundance: -
CDR3nt: TGTGCCAGCAGGGCACTCGGACAGGGGGTCTACGAGCAGTACTTC
CDR3aa: CASRALGQGVYEQYF

d_gene: -
j_gene: TRBJ2-7
v_gene: TRBV7-6
abundance: -
CDR3nt: TGTGCCAGCAGCTCGCCCGGGGGCTACGAGCAGTACTTC
CDR3aa: CASSSPGGYEQYF

d_gene: -
j_gene: TRBJ1-2
v_gene: TRBV27
abundance: -
CDR3nt: TGTGCCAGCAGTCCGGACGGCCCCTATGGCTACACCTTC
CDR3aa: CASSPDGPYGYTF

d_gene: -
j_gene: TRBJ2-5
v_gene: TRBV30
abundance: -
CDR3nt: TGTGCCTGGGACCCCGGGACGGTCCAAGAGACCCAGTACTTC
CDR3aa: CAWDPGTVQETQYF

d_gene: -
j_gene: TRBJ2-7
v_gene: TRBV9
abundance: -
CDR3nt: TGTGCCAGCAGCTCTTCCGGGACGGCCCTCTACGAGCAGTACTTC
CDR3aa: CASSSSGTALYEQYF

d_gene: -
j_gene: TRBJ2-5
v_gene: TRBV11-2
abundance: once
CDR3nt: TGTGCCAGCAGCTCCGTGGGCGTCGCCGGAGAGGAGACCCAGTACTTC
CDR3aa: CASSSVGVAGEETQYF

d_gene: -
j_gene: TRBJ1-2
v_gene: TRBV5-6
abundance: once
CDR3nt: TGTGCCAGCAGCTTGAAGGGCAGGGCCCTCTATGGCTACACCTTC
CDR3aa: CASSLKGRALYGYTF

d_gene: TRBD1
j_gene: TRBJ1-3
v_gene: TRBV27
abundance: -
CDR3nt: TGTGCCAGCAGTTACTACTTTCCGGGACAGGGGCTAAACACCATATATTTT
CDR3aa: CASSYYFPGQGLNTIYF

d_gene: TRBD1
j_gene: TRBJ2-7
v_gene: TRBV4-3
abundance: -
CDR3nt: TGCGCCAGCAGCCAAGATCGACAGGGGGCCAACTACGAGCAGTACTTC
CDR3aa: CASSQDRQGANYEQYF

d_gene: -
j_gene: TRBJ1-3
v_gene: TRBV4-1
abundance: once
CDR3nt: TGCGCCAGCAGCCAGGAGAGAAGCTCTGGAAACACCATATATTTT
CDR3aa: CASSQERSSGNTIYF

d_gene: -
j_gene: TRBJ2-3
v_gene: TRBV2
abundance: -
CDR3nt: TGTGCCACCCAAGGACTTATCACAGATACGCAGTATTTT
CDR3aa: CATQGLITDTQYF

d_gene: TRBD1
j_gene: TRBJ1-2
v_gene: TRBV6-5
abundance: -
CDR3nt: TGTGCCAGCAGTTACTCCTGGGAGGGGGCCTATGGCTACACCTTC
CDR3aa: CASSYSWEGAYGYTF

d_gene: TRBD2
j_gene: TRBJ2-1
v_gene: TRBV9
abundance: -
CDR3nt: TGTGCCAGCAGCGTAGCGGGGCGGGGGGACTACAATGAGCAGTTCTTC
CDR3aa: CASSVAGRGDYNEQFF

d_gene: -
j_gene: TRBJ2-5
v_gene: TRBV13
abundance: -
CDR3nt: TGTGCCAGCAGCTTGGCCCCGGGGACCCAGTACTTC
CDR3aa: CASSLAPGTQYF

d_gene: -
j_gene: TRBJ1-2
v_gene: TRBV7-9
abundance: -
CDR3nt: TGTGCCAGCAGCTTAGACCAGGGACCGGGAAAGGGTCACGGCTACACCTTC
CDR3aa: CASSLDQGPGKGHGYTF

d_gene: -
j_gene: TRBJ2-7
v_gene: TRBV27
abundance: -
CDR3nt: TGTGCCAGCAGTTTAGGCGGACACTACGAGCAGTACTTC
CDR3aa: CASSLGGHYEQYF

d_gene: -
j_gene: TRBJ2-5
v_gene: TRBV7-6
abundance: -
CDR3nt: TGTGCCAGCAGCTGGAGAGAAGAGACCCAGTACTTC
CDR3aa: CASSWREETQYF

d_gene: -
j_gene: TRBJ1-2
v_gene: TRBV6-5
abundance: -
CDR3nt: TGTGCCAGCAGTACCATACAGAACTATGGCTACACCTTC
CDR3aa: CASSTIQNYGYTF

d_gene: TRBD2
j_gene: TRBJ2-5
v_gene: TRBV7-9
abundance: once
CDR3nt: TGTGCCAGCAGCCACCTAGCGGGGTCCCCAGAGACCCAGTACTTC
CDR3aa: CASSHLAGSPETQYF

d_gene: TRBD1
j_gene: TRBJ2-7
v_gene: TRBV4-2
abundance: -
CDR3nt: TGTGCCAGCAGCCAAGACCCGGTCCCCGGGACAGGGTCCTACGAGCAGTACTTC
CDR3aa: CASSQDPVPGTGSYEQYF

d_gene: -
j_gene: TRBJ2-7
v_gene: TRBV27
abundance: -
CDR3nt: TGTGCCAGCAGTCCCCGGACAGATATTTACGAGCAGTACTTC
CDR3aa: CASSPRTDIYEQYF

d_gene: -
j_gene: TRBJ2-5
v_gene: TRBV12-5
abundance: few
CDR3nt: TGTGCTAGTGCCGTCGGAGGATCTCAAGAGACCCAGTACTTC
CDR3aa: CASAVGGSQETQYF

d_gene: -
j_gene: TRBJ2-7
v_gene: TRBV6-1
abundance: -
CDR3nt: TGTGCCAGCAGTGAACTTGACACCACCTCCTACGAGCAGTACTTC
CDR3aa: CASSELDTTSYEQYF

d_gene: -
j_gene: TRBJ1-4
v_gene: TRBV13
abundance: -
CDR3nt: TGTGCCAGCAGCCCAACCCGCCCCGCGGAAAAACTGTTTTTT
CDR3aa: CASSPTRPAEKLFF

d_gene: -
j_gene: TRBJ2-7
v_gene: TRBV7-8
abundance: -
CDR3nt: TGTGCCAGCAGCTTAAAAACAGGAGACATCAACGAGCAGTACTTC
CDR3aa: CASSLKTGDINEQYF

d_gene: TRBD2
j_gene: TRBJ2-7
v_gene: TRBV6-6
abundance: -
CDR3nt: TGTGCCAGCAGTTACTCAGTAGCGGGGTTATACGAGCAGTACTTC
CDR3aa: CASSYSVAGLYEQYF

d_gene: -
j_gene: TRBJ2-7
v_gene: TRBV19
abundance: -
CDR3nt: TGTGCCAGTAGTCTGGGGAGAGGGGGGGTCTACGAGCAGTACTTC
CDR3aa: CASSLGRGGVYEQYF

d_gene: TRBD2
j_gene: TRBJ2-7
v_gene: TRBV4-2
abundance: once
CDR3nt: TGTGCCAGCAGCCCGGGACTAGCGGGGGGATTTACCTACGAGCAGTACTTC
CDR3aa: CASSPGLAGGFTYEQYF

d_gene: -
j_gene: TRBJ2-5
v_gene: TRBV11-2
abundance: once
CDR3nt: TGTGCCAGCAGCTTAGGGCTTGGCCAAGAGACCCAGTACTTC
CDR3aa: CASSLGLGQETQYF

d_gene: TRBD1
j_gene: TRBJ1-2
v_gene: TRBV19
abundance: -
CDR3nt: TGTGCCAGTAGGACCCCAGACAGGGGATGGAGTGGCTACACCTTC
CDR3aa: CASRTPDRGWSGYTF

d_gene: TRBD2
j_gene: TRBJ2-2
v_gene: TRBV5-4
abundance: once
CDR3nt: TGTGCCAGCAGCCCGATCACTAGCGGGGGGGCCCGAACCGGGGAGCTGTTTTTT
CDR3aa: CASSPITSGGARTGELFF

d_gene: TRBD1
j_gene: TRBJ1-2
v_gene: TRBV10-2
abundance: -
CDR3nt: TGCGCCAGCACCAAGACAGGGGGGAACTATGGCTACACCTTC
CDR3aa: CASTKTGGNYGYTF